This passage covers 24 T cell receptor beta chains from one sample sequenced in a study of tumor-infiltrating lymphocytes in primary liver carcinoma. RNA isolated from unsorted whole blood supplied the blood RNA, with germline DNA also extracted. Total RNA (roughly 530 ng) served as template for TCR beta cDNA synthesis primed by a constant-region primer. What produced the TCR beta libraries was three nested multiplex PCR rounds using slightly modified ARM-PCR. Use of TRBV1-TRBV30 forward primers with a C-beta reverse primer characterized the first two PCR rounds, which lasted about 11 cycles each. TCRdb analysed the multiplex PCR reads with MiXCR anew, one entry per CDR3 protein. In the table there are 180,000 or so distinct CDR3 sequences, roughly three fifths of which are singletons. Sequenced: peripheral blood. The origin of the receptors is a man between 40 and 49 years old with primary liver carcinoma and hepatitis B virus infection.

On this clonotype itself: The CDR3 does not end in the conserved phenylalanine or tryptophan, so this is likely a read error. The rearrangement links TRBV4-1 to TRBJ2-1; 10 nucleotides match TRBD2. Germline CDR1 and CDR2: MGHRA and YSYEKL. This CDR3 is 17 amino acids long. DNA for the CDR3: TGCGCCAGCAGCCAAGGCATGAGGACTAGCGGATACAACGAGCAGTTCTTA. Its protein is CASSQGMRTSGYNEQFL.

About this clonotype: The junction differs from germline at one of its ends, possibly a read error. The genes are TRBV4-2 and TRBJ2-7; weak D call: TRBD2 (5 bases). The CDR3 contains 13 residues. Germline CDR1 and CDR2: LGHNA and YNFKEQ. The CDR3 is CASSSEGLYEQYF. In DNA form, the CDR3 reads TGTGCCAGCAGCTCTGAGGGTCTCTACGAGCAATACTTC.

The chain links TRBV12-3 or TRBV12-4 to TRBJ2-5; 7 positions agree with TRBD2. This CDR3 has 14 residues. Trimming at V came to 2 bases and at J to 5 bases, leaving 5 bases not matched to a gene. CDR3: CASSLSGRDETQYF. CDR3 nucleotides: TGTGCCAGCAGTTTAAGTGGGAGGGACGAGACCCAGTACTTC.

This clonotype was detected only once. This chain links TRBV7-9 with TRBJ2-7; 8 bases agree with TRBD1. V lost 1 base, J lost 3 bases, and 8 bases stayed unmatched. Germline CDR1 reads SEHNR; CDR2 reads FQNEAQ (reference sequence). The CDR3 length is 16 residues. The CDR3: CASSLEGETGGYEQYF. CDR3 DNA: TGTGCCAGCAGCTTAGAGGGGGAAACAGGGGGCTACGAGCAGTACTTC.

Notes on this clonotype: Since the CDR3 does not end with the conserved phenylalanine or tryptophan, this likely comes from a read error. This chain joins TRBV5-6 and TRBJ1-2; 9 bases align to TRBD1. V was clipped by 3 bases and J by 0 bases; unmatched bases: 3. Per germline, CDR1 SGHDT and CDR2 YYEEEE. There are 15 residues in the CDR3. The CDR3 protein is CASSWDRETNYGYTI. CDR3 in DNA: TGTGCCAGCAGCTGGGACAGGGAAACTAACTATGGCTACACCATC.

The chain joins TRBV21-1 to TRBJ2-1; the table's D gene call, TRBD2, was not cross checked with the DNA. TRBV21-1 is a pseudogene. This CDR3 has 19 residues. The CDR3 coding sequence is TGTGCCAGCAGCAAAGGGCGACTAGCGGGACAAAGGCCCCGGAATGAGCAGTTCTTC. Amino acid sequence: CASSKGRLAGQRPRNEQFF.

The V and J genes are TRBV12-3 or TRBV12-4 and TRBJ2-5; D may be TRBD2 (6 bases). The CDR3 has 13 amino acids. V shed 7 bases and J shed 7 bases, with 16 bases lying between them. The DNA for the CDR3 is TGTGCCAGCACTCCTCAGGGAGGCGGGACCCAGTACTTC. This sequence encodes CASTPQGGGTQYF.

This clonotype has a handful of counts. A much larger clone differs from this one at a single base, so this may be a read error. This chain links TRBV11-1 with TRBJ2-3; D gene ambiguous. CDR1 SGHAT and CDR2 FQDESV come from the germline V gene (reference sequence). The CDR3 has 13 residues. The CDR3 region has the DNA TGTGTCAGCAGCTTAGGCATGGGAGATACGCAGTATTTT. It yields the protein CVSSLGMGDTQYF.

The gene calls are TRBV11-2 and TRBJ1-1; no clear D. V was shortened by 11 bases and J by 4 bases, with 20 bases between the two germline ends. The CDR3 is made up of 14 amino acids. The germline CDR1 and CDR2 sequences are SGHAT and FQNNGV. CDR3 nucleotide sequence: TGTGCCGTCAGCTTAGACTGGACGGGCACTGAAGCTTTCTTT. It yields the protein CAVSLDWTGTEAFF.

Points on this clonotype: Mismatch with germline at one junction end may stem from a read error. The chain links TRBV12-3 or TRBV12-4 to TRBJ2-1; D unresolved. This CDR3 has 13 amino acids. Here the CDR3 reads CASSPHTVNEQFF. The CDR3 region has the DNA TGTGCAAGCAGCCCCCATACGGTGAATGAGCAGTTCTTC.

In the case of this clonotype: One end of the junction is discordant with germline, which a read error may explain. The rearrangement uses TRBV11-2 and TRBJ2-1; 9 positions agree with TRBD2. Germline CDR1 and CDR2: SGHAT and FQNNGV. This CDR3 has 16 residues. The CDR3 DNA is TGTGCCAGCAGCTTAGATGGTAGCGGGAGCTCTTATGAGCAGTTATTC. Translating it yields CASSLDGSGSSYEQLF.

A remark on this clonotype: The CDR3 end shows no conserved phenylalanine or tryptophan, and so a read error is likely. CDR3 sequence (DNA): TGTGCCAGTAGCTTCTTAATCAACTCGAACACCGGGGAGCTGTTTTCT. This encodes CASSFLINSNTGELFS. This rearrangement joins TRBV11-2 to TRBJ2-2; D call uncertain. Germline-derived CDR1 and CDR2 are SGHAT and FQNNGV. CDR3 size: 16 residues.

This chain joins TRBV5-1 and TRBJ2-1; 10 bases agree with TRBD2. Germline CDR1 SGHRS, CDR2 YFSETQ. Trimming took 1 base from V and 6 from J; bases not matched to a gene: 4. The CDR3 runs 15 residues. CDR3 coding DNA: TGCGCCAGCAGCTTGCGAGCGGGAGGGACCAATGAGCAGTTCTTC. Its protein is CASSLRAGGTNEQFF.

For this clonotype: Compared with germline, one end of the junction differs, possibly owing to a read error. The gene calls are TRBV7-9 and TRBJ2-7; 13 nucleotides align to TRBD2. This CDR3 comprises 16 residues. Germline V gene sequence: CDR1 SEHNR, CDR2 FQNEAQ (reference sequence). The CDR3 DNA reads TGTACCAGCAGCGAGACTAGCGGGAGGTCCGTGGACGAACAGTACTTC. It is translated as CTSSETSGRSVDEQYF.

The genes are TRBV12-3 or TRBV12-4 and TRBJ2-1; 10 bases are a match to TRBD1. The ends lost 4 bases at V and 3 bases at J; junction bases unmatched: 3. This CDR3 contains 15 residues. CDR3 residues: CASSYRDRGYNEQFF. CDR3 coding DNA: TGTGCCAGCAGTTACCGGGACAGGGGCTACAATGAGCAGTTCTTC.

Comment on this clonotype: This likely comes from a read error, as the CDR3 has no conserved phenylalanine or tryptophan at its end. The chain employs TRBV6-5 and TRBJ2-1; D unresolved. The V gene lost 5 bases and the J gene lost 8 bases, with 10 bases spanning the gap. CDR1 and CDR2 from the germline V gene are MNHEY and SVGAGI. The CDR3 runs to 12 residues. The CDR3 coding sequence is TGTGCCAGCAGTCCCCCACCGGATGAGCAGTTCTAC. Translating it yields CASSPPPDEQFY.

The rearrangement joins TRBV13 to TRBJ1-2; no clear D. CDR3 length: 12 residues. V was cut by 3 bases and J by 7 bases, with 9 bases left in between. Germline CDR1 and CDR2: PRHDT and FYEKMQ (reference sequence). As DNA, the CDR3 is TGTGCCAGCAGCTTTCAACAGACTGGCTACACCTTC. Protein: CASSFQQTGYTF. The entire variable domain, with the rest obtained from reference TRBV13 and TRBJ1-2, is as follows: AAGVIQSPRHLIKEKRETATLKCYPIPRHDTVYWYQQGPGQDPQFLISFYEKMQSDKGSIPDRFSAQQFSDYHSELNMSSLELGDSALYFCASSFQQTGYTFGSGTRLTVV.

This clonotype was counted once. The chain employs TRBV7-8 and TRBJ2-1, with D possibly being TRBD2 (8 bases). V lost 1 base, J lost 7 bases, and 20 bases lay in between. The germline gives CDR1 SGHVS, CDR2 FQNEAQ. The CDR3 runs to 17 residues. The DNA of the CDR3 is TGTGCCAGCAGCTTAGTGACGGGAGGGGGCTGGAGAAATGAGCAGTTCTTC. It is translated as CASSLVTGGGWRNEQFF.

This clonotype turned up a few times. The rearrangement uses TRBV28 and TRBJ2-1; no definite D call. Trimming shortened V by 2 bases and J by 3 bases, and 5 bases separated the two germline ends. Germline CDR1 MDHEN, CDR2 SYDVKM. There are 13 residues in the CDR3. This CDR3 is CASSLGNYNEQFF. The CDR3 DNA reads TGTGCCAGCAGTTTAGGGAACTACAATGAGCAGTTCTTC. Drawing the rest from reference TRBV28 and TRBJ2-1, the complete variable domain is DVKVTQSSRYLVKRTGEKVFLECVQDMDHENMFWYRQDPGLGLRLIYFSYDVKMKEKGDIPEGYSVSREKKERFSLILESASTNQTSMYLCASSLGNYNEQFFGPGTRLTVL.

For this clonotype: Germline and junction disagree at one end, which may indicate a read error. This chain links TRBV11-2 with TRBJ2-3; TRBD2 agrees at 8 bases. The CDR3 is made up of 15 amino acids. CDR1 and CDR2 from the germline V gene are SGHAT and FQNNGV. As DNA, the CDR3 is TGTGCCAGCAGCTTTAGCGGGACGAGCTCAGATACGCTGTATTTT. As protein: CASSFSGTSSDTLYF.

The rearrangement joins TRBV6-5 to TRBJ1-2; no firm D call. The CDR3 loop spans 16 amino acids. Germline CDR1 is MNHEY and CDR2 is SVGAGI. V gave up 3 bases and J gave up 4 bases, with 18 bases separating them. This CDR3 is CASSYMRTGGPYGYTF. The CDR3 bases are TGTGCCAGCAGTTATATGAGGACGGGCGGTCCCTATGGCTACACCTTC.

For this clonotype: A much larger clone lies one base from this, so it may be a read error. The V and J genes are TRBV6-5 and TRBJ2-2, with D unclear. Deletions cut 5 bases from V and 3 bases from J, with 7 bases between. This CDR3 region has 13 residues. The germline V gene has CDR1 MNHEY and CDR2 SVGAGI. CDR3 sequence (DNA): TGTGCCAGCAGTATCCCCGACACCGGGGAGCTGTTTTTT. Protein sequence: CASSIPDTGELFF.

This clonotype was detected only a few times. The CDR3 reads CASSHFSRAGGDNEQFF. For the CDR3, the DNA is TGTGCCAGCAGCCATTTCAGTAGAGCGGGAGGGGACAATGAGCAGTTCTTC. The chain carries TRBV4-2 and TRBJ2-1; TRBD2 matches 10 bases. This CDR3 contains 17 residues. Germline-derived CDR1 and CDR2 are LGHNA and YNFKEQ. J lost 5 bases, V lost 3 bases, and 10 bases had no gene match.

This clonotype occurred many times. This sequence joins TRBV29-1 and TRBJ1-5; D is undetermined. The V end lost 4 bases, the J end lost 0 bases, and 4 bases lay between the germline ends. The CDR3 runs to 12 residues. Per germline, CDR1 SQVTM and CDR2 ANQGSEA. The CDR3 bases are TGCAGCGTTGCCGATAGCAATCAGCCCCAGCATTTT. Its protein is CSVADSNQPQHF.